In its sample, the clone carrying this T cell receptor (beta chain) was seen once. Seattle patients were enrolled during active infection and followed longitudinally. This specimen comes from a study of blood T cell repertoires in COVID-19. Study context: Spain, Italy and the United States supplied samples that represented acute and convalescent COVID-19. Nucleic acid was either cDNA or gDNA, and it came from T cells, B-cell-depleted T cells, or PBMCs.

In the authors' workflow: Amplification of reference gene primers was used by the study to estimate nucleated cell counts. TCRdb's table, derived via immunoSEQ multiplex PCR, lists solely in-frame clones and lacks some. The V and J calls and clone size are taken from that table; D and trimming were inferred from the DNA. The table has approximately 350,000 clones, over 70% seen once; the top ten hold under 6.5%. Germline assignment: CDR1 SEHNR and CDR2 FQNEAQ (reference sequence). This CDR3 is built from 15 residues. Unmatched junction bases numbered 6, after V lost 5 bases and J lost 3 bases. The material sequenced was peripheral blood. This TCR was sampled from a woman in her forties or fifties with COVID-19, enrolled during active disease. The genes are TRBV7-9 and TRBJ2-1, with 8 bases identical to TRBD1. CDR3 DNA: TGTGCCAGCAGCCCGGGACAGGAGTACTACAATGAGCAGTTCTTC. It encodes CASSPGQEYYNEQFF.